Below, 26 T cell receptor beta chains from the same sample are listed, as sequenced in a study of prognosis after radiotherapy for stage I lung cancer (dated by TCRdb to the early 2020s). Sequencing relied on an Illumina HiSeq 3000. The TCR beta CDR3 region was amplified from genomic DNA by two rounds of multiplex PCR. In the first PCR round, primers specific to each TRBV and TRBJ gene were used, and the primer sequences were filed in Chinese patent CN105087789A. TCRdb applied fastp at Q25 and MiXCR to the public reads, then kept only in-frame beta chains. Every CDR3 protein is listed once, alongside the most common genes and DNA of its rows. The sample records around 30,000 distinct CDR3 sequences, approximately 31% of which are singletons. The ten top clones hold around an eighth of the sample. The sequenced sample was PBMCs, obtained before or after stereotactic body radiation therapy (not recorded which). These receptors were obtained from a donor of 50 years or more with non-small cell lung cancer.

This clonotype was seen ten or more times. J is TRBJ1-1 and V is TRBV7-9; the D is unclear. V dropped 8 bases and J dropped 1 base, with 14 bases sitting between them. This CDR3 comprises 14 residues. CDR1 SEHNR and CDR2 FQNEAQ come from the germline V gene (reference sequence). The CDR3 protein is CASAWRGENTEAFF. CDR3 nucleotide sequence: TGTGCCAGCGCGTGGCGGGGTGAGAACACTGAAGCTTTCTTT.

In this sample, this clonotype turned up many times. V and J are TRBV27 and TRBJ1-2, with D perhaps TRBD1 (5 bases). CDR3 length: 16 amino acids. Trimming removed 6 bases from V and 0 bases from J, with 17 bases in between. CDR1 and CDR2 from the germline V gene are MNHEY and SMNVEV (reference sequence). DNA for the CDR3: TGTGCCAGCAGCCAAAGACAGCAGACTGCTAACTATGGCTACACCTTC. Encoded protein: CASSQRQQTANYGYTF.

This clonotype was counted ten times or more. The chain carries TRBV2 and TRBJ2-1; 9 nucleotides align to TRBD2. V gave up 4 bases and J gave up 3 bases; unmatched junction bases: 1. The length of the CDR3 is 14 residues. The germline V gene encodes CDR1 SNHLY and CDR2 FYNNEI. CDR3 coding DNA: TGTGCCAGCAGTGCGCGGGGGGGCTACAATGAGCAGTTCTTC. Its protein is CASSARGGYNEQFF.

This sequence joins TRBV2 and TRBJ1-2; D is unresolved. CDR1 and CDR2 (germline): SNHLY, FYNNEI. The CDR3 covers 12 residues. V was trimmed by 6 bases and J by 0 bases, leaving 5 bases between them. The CDR3 region is CASSRANYGYTF. The CDR3 DNA sequence: TGTGCCAGCAGCCGAGCTAACTATGGCTACACCTTC.

This chain connects TRBV6-2 or TRBV6-3 to TRBJ1-4; D gene unclear. From germline, CDR1 is MNHEY and CDR2 SVGEGT. CDR3 length: 15 residues. The V end was cut by 7 bases, the J end by 0 bases, with 12 bases between. CDR3 DNA: TGTGCCAGCAAGCGAATAGGGACAACTAATGAAAAACTGTTTTTT. Amino acids: CASKRIGTTNEKLFF.

This clonotype was observed at least ten times. The CDR3, as DNA: TGCAGTGCTCATCCTAGCGGACCCTCCTACGAGCAGTACTTC. Protein sequence: CSAHPSGPSYEQYF. The gene calls are TRBV20-1 and TRBJ2-7; the match to TRBD2 covers 7 bases. Trimming took 5 bases from V and 0 from J; bases not matched to a gene: 7. This CDR3 has 14 amino acids. The germline gives CDR1 DFQATT, CDR2 SNEGSKA (reference sequence).

This clonotype occurred many times. V and J are TRBV28 and TRBJ2-7, with 7 bases fitting TRBD1. CDR3 length: 14 amino acids. Germline V gene sequence: CDR1 MDHEN, CDR2 SYDVKM. Unmatched junction bases numbered 3, after V lost 4 bases and J lost 0 bases. CDR3 sequence reads: CASSSRDSSYEQYF. In DNA form, the CDR3 reads TGTGCCAGCAGTTCTCGGGACAGCTCCTACGAGCAGTACTTC.

This clonotype was detected ten times or more. The chain recombines TRBV6-1 with TRBJ2-5, with D maybe TRBD2 (5 bases). The CDR3 runs to 11 residues. The germline gives CDR1 MNHNS, CDR2 SASEGT. This chain's CDR3 is CVVGGGQTQYF. CDR3 DNA sequence: TGTGTGGTTGGCGGCGGGCAGACCCAGTACTTC.

In this sample, this clonotype turned up many times. The V and J genes are TRBV4-1 and TRBJ2-1; TRBD1 aligns across 11 bases. V was clipped by 3 bases and J by 0 bases; unmatched bases: 4. Looked up from germline, CDR1 is MGHRA and CDR2 is YSYEKL. The CDR3 extends over 17 amino acids. The CDR3 DNA reads TGCGCCAGCAGCCAGAAAGGACAGGGGGCCTCCTACAATGAGCAGTTCTTC. It yields the protein CASSQKGQGASYNEQFF.

This clonotype came up many times. V is TRBV19 and J is TRBJ2-6, with no clear D. Germline V gene lookup returns CDR1 LNHDA and CDR2 SQIVND (reference sequence). This CDR3 spans 16 amino acids. The ends were cut back, 0 bases at V and 0 bases at J, with 6 bases in the middle. The CDR3 here is CASSIEKGSGANVLTF. The CDR3 nucleotides read TGTGCCAGTAGTATAGAAAAGGGCTCTGGGGCCAACGTCCTGACTTTC. Looking up the rest from reference TRBV19 and TRBJ2-6 gives the full variable domain: DGGITQSPKYLFRKEGQNVTLSCEQNLNHDAMYWYRQDPGQGLRLIYYSQIVNDFQKGDIAEGYSVSREKKESFPLTVTSAQKNPTAFYLCASSIEKGSGANVLTFGAGSRLTVL.

As for this clonotype: The junction does not match germline at one end; this may be a read error. V is TRBV12-3 or TRBV12-4 and J is TRBJ2-1; 8 bases match TRBD1. This CDR3 is built from 15 residues. The CDR3 sequence: CASSPLQGAHNGQFF. DNA of the CDR3: TGTGCCAGCAGTCCCCTCCAGGGGGCCCACAATGGGCAGTTCTTC.

A note on this clonotype: This may arise from a read error, as a much more abundant clone is one base away. V is TRBV12-3 or TRBV12-4 and J is TRBJ1-4; D is possibly TRBD1 (6 bases). CDR3 length equals 14 residues. This chain's CDR3 is CASSLGGAGEKLSF. The CDR3 DNA reads as TGTGCCAGCAGTTTAGGGGGGGCTGGGGAAAAACTGTCTTTT.

This clonotype was observed at least ten times. CDR3 sequence reads: CSARGGRLTNEQFF. CDR3 DNA sequence: TGCAGTGCTAGAGGGGGCCGACTCACCAATGAGCAGTTCTTC. The chain recombines TRBV20-1 with TRBJ2-1; maybe TRBD1 (5 bases). Between the trimmed V and J ends, which lost 1 base and 6 bases, there was a span of 13 bases. This CDR3 is built from 14 residues. CDR1 is DFQATT, CDR2 SNEGSKA, per germline (reference sequence).

Notes on this clonotype: A read error may produce the germline difference seen at one junction end. This chain joins TRBV12-3 or TRBV12-4 and TRBJ2-1, with D perhaps matching TRBD1 or TRBD2 (5 bases each). This CDR3 is 14 amino acids long. In DNA, the CDR3 is TGTGCCAGCAAACAGCGGCAGGGATCCAATGATCAGTTCTTC. Amino acids: CASKQRQGSNDQFF.

This clonotype was detected many times. The V gene is TRBV7-3, the J gene TRBJ1-5, with D unresolved. CDR1 is SGHTA and CDR2 is FQGTGA in the germline V gene. CDR3 size: 15 residues. V was trimmed by 1 base and J by 4 bases, leaving 11 bases between them. CDR3 DNA: TGTGCCAGCAGCTTAAATTTGCCAGGTAATCAGCCCCAGCATTTT. Translation: CASSLNLPGNQPQHF.

There are a few counts of this clonotype. A much larger clonotype is one base distant, so this may be a read error. The rearrangement joins TRBV11-2 to TRBJ2-1; D may be TRBD2 (6 bases). Germline CDR1 SGHAT, CDR2 FQNNGV. The V gene lost 5 bases and the J gene lost 8 bases, with 13 bases spanning the gap. The CDR3 runs to 13 residues. For the CDR3, the DNA is TGTGCCAGCAGCGTTTACGCGGGATATGAGCAGTTCTTC. Its translation: CASSVYAGYEQFF.

The V call is TRBV12-3 or TRBV12-4, the J call TRBJ1-1; the D is unclear. CDR3 length equals 14 residues. V gave up 6 bases and J gave up 1 base, with 12 bases separating them. CDR3 DNA: TGTGCCAGCAGGGTGAACCTGGAGAACACTGAAGCTTTCTTT. Translation: CASRVNLENTEAFF.

V usage is TRBV11-2 and J usage is TRBJ2-7; 9 bases are shared with TRBD2. The CDR3 loop spans 16 amino acids. The V gene's germline CDR1 is SGHAT and CDR2 FQNNGV. The V gene end was trimmed by 0 bases and the J gene end by 5 bases; junction bases not matched to a gene: 8. DNA of the CDR3: TGTGCCAGCAGCTTAGATATGGCGGGAGGGCCCCACGAGCAGTACTTC. Translation: CASSLDMAGGPHEQYF.

In this sample, this clonotype turned up once. The V and J genes are TRBV6-2 or TRBV6-3 and TRBJ1-6, with D possibly matching TRBD1 (6 bases). The germline V and J ends were trimmed by 8 bases and 17 bases, with 22 bases remaining between them. This CDR3 region has 13 residues. Per germline, CDR1 MNHEY and CDR2 SVGEGT. As DNA, the CDR3 is TGTGCCAGCGGGGGCAGGGACAATTCACCAATCCACTTT. Encoded protein: CASGGRDNSPIHF.

This clonotype was detected ten times or more. The gene calls are TRBV6-1 and TRBJ1-5, with D hard to call. Trimming removed 7 bases at V and 3 bases at J, with 13 bases between. The CDR3 runs 14 residues. CDR1 and CDR2 from the germline V gene are MNHNS and SASEGT. The CDR3 protein is CASKTSEFNQPQHF. The CDR3, as DNA: TGTGCCAGCAAGACCAGCGAGTTCAATCAGCCCCAGCATTTT.

This clonotype has ten or more counts. This chain links TRBV6-2 or TRBV6-3 with TRBJ1-1; 12 bases match TRBD1. The V gene end was trimmed by 6 bases and the J gene end by 7 bases; junction bases not matched to a gene: 12. The CDR3 consists of 16 residues. Germline V gives CDR1 MNHEY, CDR2 SVGEGT. CDR3 sequence (DNA): TGTGCCAGCAGAACGGGGGGACAGGGGGCTGTCGGTGAAGCTTTCTTT. As protein: CASRTGGQGAVGEAFF.

By share of the sample, this clonotype is medium-sized (0.01 to 0.1%). V and J are TRBV28 and TRBJ2-1; D uncertain. The V gene's germline CDR1 is MDHEN and CDR2 SYDVKM. The germline V and J ends were trimmed by 6 bases and 4 bases, with 13 bases remaining between them. The CDR3 loop spans 14 amino acids. DNA of the CDR3: TGTGCCAGCAGCCCTACCGTCGGTTACAATGAGCAGTTCTTC. Translating it yields CASSPTVGYNEQFF.

This clonotype was seen at least ten times. This may come from a read error, since a much larger clone is one base off. The chain employs TRBV20-1 and TRBJ2-1; possibly TRBD2 for D (6 bases). V was clipped by 6 bases and J by 4 bases, with 10 bases between them. Germline V gene sequence: CDR1 DFQATT, CDR2 SNEGSKA (reference sequence). The CDR3 spans 12 residues. This CDR3 is CSARGYYNEQFF. DNA for the CDR3: TGCAGTGCGCGGGGCTATTACAATGAGCAGTTCTTC.

The sample holds many counts of this clonotype. The chain combines TRBV2 with TRBJ1-5; 7 bases are a match to TRBD1. The length of the CDR3 is 14 residues. The V segment lost 2 bases and the J segment 6 bases; nucleotides outside the gene matches: 4. The V gene's germline CDR1 is SNHLY and CDR2 FYNNEI. The CDR3 DNA reads TGTGCCAGCAGTGAACAGGGGGTGGGTCAGCCCCAGCATTTT. This sequence encodes CASSEQGVGQPQHF.

V gene TRBV20-1 combines with J gene TRBJ2-1, with 13 bases identical to TRBD2. Trimming at V came to 4 bases and at J to 11 bases, leaving 11 bases not matched to a gene. CDR3 length equals 15 residues. The germline CDR1 and CDR2 sequences are DFQATT and SNEGSKA (reference sequence). The CDR3 DNA reads as TGCAGTGCTACGGGGACTAGCGGGGATTGGGGTCAGCAGTTCTTC. It specifies CSATGTSGDWGQQFF.

This clonotype was counted ten times or more. The genes are TRBV11-1 and TRBJ2-5, with D possibly matching TRBD1 (6 bases). Germline V gene sequence: CDR1 SGHAT, CDR2 FQDESV (reference sequence). The CDR3 contains 17 residues. The ends were cut back, 1 base at V and 4 bases at J, with 19 bases in the middle. The CDR3: CASSLERATRGGETQYF. DNA of the CDR3: TGTGCCAGCAGCTTAGAGAGGGCCACGAGAGGGGGAGAGACCCAGTACTTC.